Presented here are 11 T cell receptor beta chains from one specimen sequenced in a study of regulatory T cells in long-lasting Graves disease. The time point denotes: newly diagnosed GD, antithyroid drugs for less than 3 months. The TCR library was made from RNA that had been extracted from PBMCs in TRIzol. Arm-PCR of CDR3 regions and iRepertoire HTBI primers were the basis on which TCR beta libraries were built. TCRdb reprocessed the multiplex PCR reads with MiXCR, giving one entry per CDR3 protein. The repertoire includes some 450,000 distinct CDR3 sequences, roughly 15% of them detected once, and around a tenth sits in the top ten. These sequences were also reported in another study, on T cells in Graves' hyperthyroidism and ophthalmopathy.

Specimen: peripheral blood mononuclear cells (PBMCs), collected at new diagnosis, from a patient treated with antithyroid drugs. The receptors were gathered from a woman aged 30 to 39 with Graves disease.

This clonotype has only a few counts. V usage is TRBV13 and J usage is TRBJ1-2; TRBD1 matches 7 bases. CDR1 and CDR2 (germline): PRHDT, FYEKMQ (reference sequence). J was trimmed by 6 bases and V by 7 bases; bases with no gene match: 11. The CDR3 is 14 residues long. The CDR3 loop reads CASTATGKFDGYTF. The CDR3 DNA is TGTGCCAGCACCGCGACAGGGAAATTTGATGGCTACACCTTC. Full variable domain (missing parts from reference TRBV13 and TRBJ1-2): AAGVIQSPRHLIKEKRETATLKCYPIPRHDTVYWYQQGPGQDPQFLISFYEKMQSDKGSIPDRFSAQQFSDYHSELNMSSLELGDSALYFCASTATGKFDGYTFGSGTRLTVV.

At least ten counts were recorded for this clonotype. In DNA form, the CDR3 reads TGTGCCTGGAGTGGCGCACGGGACCGCGGCAGCGGGGACTACAATGAGCAGTTCTTC. The encoded protein is CAWSGARDRGSGDYNEQFF. J is TRBJ2-1 and V is TRBV30; 7 nucleotides align to TRBD2. Trimming took 1 base from V and 3 from J; bases not matched to a gene: 18. Germline CDR1 and CDR2: GTSNPN and SVGIG (reference sequence). The CDR3 covers 19 residues.

This clonotype was seen more than once but under ten times. This may arise from a read error, as a much more abundant clone is one base away. Because it lacks the conserved phenylalanine or tryptophan at the end, this CDR3 is likely a read error. V gene TRBV30 combines with J gene TRBJ1-1, with D unclear. CDR1 is GTSNPN and CDR2 is SVGIG in the germline V gene (reference sequence). V was pared by 3 bases and J by 1 base, with 3 bases between. The length of the CDR3 is 11 residues. The CDR3 DNA reads TGTGCCTGGAGAGGGAACACTGAAGCTTTCCTT. This translates into CAWRGNTEAFL.

The table lists this clonotype with many counts. The chain couples TRBV12-3 or TRBV12-4 to TRBJ1-5; D not resolved. This CDR3 is 15 amino acids long. The V gene lost 6 bases and the J gene lost 5 bases, with 17 bases spanning the gap. The CDR3 loop reads CASRLGPTPDQPQHF. In nucleotides, the CDR3 is TGTGCCAGCAGGCTCGGACCGACTCCCGATCAGCCCCAGCATTTT.

This clonotype came up a few times. The genes are TRBV7-9 and TRBJ2-5; D may be TRBD2 (5 bases). V lost 3 bases to trimming and J lost 1 base, with 9 bases between them. This CDR3 has 14 residues. Germline V gives CDR1 SEHNR, CDR2 FQNEAQ (reference sequence). The CDR3 sequence is CASSLRETQETQYF. CDR3 bases: TGTGCCAGCAGCTTGAGGGAAACCCAAGAGACCCAGTACTTC.

The sample holds many counts of this clonotype. The chain employs TRBV6-5 and TRBJ2-5; D gene unclear. CDR3 length: 13 residues. V lost 0 bases and J 3 bases, leaving 5 bases between the germline ends. From germline, CDR1 is MNHEY and CDR2 SVGAGI. CDR3 coding DNA: TGTGCCAGCAGTTACTCGCTAGAAGAGACCCAGTACTTC. As protein: CASSYSLEETQYF.

The chain uses TRBV19 and TRBJ2-1, with TRBD2 as a possible D gene (5 bases). The closer fit of TRBJ2-5 to the DNA end suggests the J call may be wrong. This CDR3 is 16 amino acids long. The V gene's germline CDR1 is LNHDA and CDR2 SQIVND (reference sequence). The CDR3 coding sequence is TGTGCCAGTAGTCTGCCCGGAAGGTCGCGGGCGGAGACCCAGTACTTC. Its protein is CASSLPGRSRAETQYF.

Points on this clonotype: A read error may account for a junction end that differs from germline. The rearrangement links TRBV20-1 to TRBJ2-7; D is perhaps TRBD1 or TRBD2 (5 bases each). Germline-derived CDR1 and CDR2 are DFQATT and SNEGSKA (reference sequence). This CDR3 region has 16 residues. DNA of the CDR3: TGCAGTGCTAGTAATCGGGACGGCGGTAACCCCTGCGAGCGGTACTTC. This sequence encodes CSASNRDGGNPCERYF.

There are a few counts of this clonotype. The rearrangement joins TRBV14 to TRBJ2-1; D possibly corresponds to TRBD1 (7 bases). The V end lost 3 bases, the J end lost 2 bases, and 14 bases lay between the germline ends. The CDR3 runs to 16 residues. Germline V gene sequence: CDR1 SGHDN, CDR2 FVKESK. CDR3 in amino acids: CASSQTGRRPYNEQFF. DNA for the CDR3: TGTGCCAGCAGCCAGACAGGGAGGCGGCCCTACAATGAGCAGTTCTTC.

The table lists this clonotype with many counts. V usage is TRBV19 and J usage is TRBJ2-7; TRBD2 matches at 11 bases. J lost 2 bases, V lost 7 bases, and 4 bases had no gene match. The CDR3 is made up of 14 amino acids. Per germline, CDR1 LNHDA and CDR2 SQIVND (reference sequence). The CDR3 coding sequence is TGTGCCAGTACGCTAGCGGGAGGTACCTACGAGCAGTACTTC. It is translated as CASTLAGGTYEQYF. Looking up the rest from reference TRBV19 and TRBJ2-7 gives the full variable domain: DGGITQSPKYLFRKEGQNVTLSCEQNLNHDAMYWYRQDPGQGLRLIYYSQIVNDFQKGDIAEGYSVSREKKESFPLTVTSAQKNPTAFYLCASTLAGGTYEQYFGPGTRLTVT.

This chain links TRBV12-5 with TRBJ2-3; possibly TRBD2 for D (6 bases). V dropped 0 bases and J dropped 1 base, with 17 bases sitting between them. Germline V gene lookup returns CDR1 LGHNT and CDR2 FRNRAP. The CDR3 runs to 18 residues. The CDR3 loop reads CASGLVRGVADRTDTQYF. Here the CDR3 DNA reads TGTGCTAGTGGTTTGGTACGAGGGGTAGCGGATCGCACAGATACGCAGTATTTT.